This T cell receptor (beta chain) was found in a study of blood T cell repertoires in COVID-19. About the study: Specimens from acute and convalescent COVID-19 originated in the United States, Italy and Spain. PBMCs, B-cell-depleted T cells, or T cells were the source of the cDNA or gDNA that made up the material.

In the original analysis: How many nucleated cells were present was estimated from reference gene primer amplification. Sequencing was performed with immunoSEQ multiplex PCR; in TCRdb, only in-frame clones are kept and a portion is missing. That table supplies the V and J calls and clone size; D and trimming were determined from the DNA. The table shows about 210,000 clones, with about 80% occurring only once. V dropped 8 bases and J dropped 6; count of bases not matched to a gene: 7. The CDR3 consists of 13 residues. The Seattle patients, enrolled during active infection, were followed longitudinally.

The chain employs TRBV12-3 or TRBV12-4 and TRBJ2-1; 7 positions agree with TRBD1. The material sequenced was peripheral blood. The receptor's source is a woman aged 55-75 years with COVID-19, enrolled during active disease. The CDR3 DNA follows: TGTGCCAGCCGGTCCTCAGGGGGCAATGAGCAGTTCTTC. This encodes CASRSSGGNEQFF.